The next 22 T cell receptor beta chains were all read from a single sample in a study of T cells in localized non-small cell lung cancer. Sequenced by immunoSEQ multiplex PCR; TCRdb stores in-frame clones only, minus some. Here the sample spans roughly 70,000 clones, 80% to 90% being singletons. The specimen comprised peripheral blood, sampled before any cancer treatment. The receptors derive from a male donor aged 60 or older with stage III squamous cell lung carcinoma.

This chain connects TRBV15 to TRBJ1-2, with a possible D match to TRBD1 (5 bases). The V end lost 3 bases, the J end lost 2 bases, and 16 bases lay between the germline ends. The CDR3 totals 16 residues. Looked up from germline, CDR1 is LNHNV and CDR2 is YYDKDF (reference sequence). This CDR3 is CATSSNKDSLNYGYTF. The CDR3 nucleotides are TGTGCCACCAGCAGCAATAAAGACAGTCTGAACTATGGCTACACCTTC.

The V and J genes are TRBV6-4 and TRBJ2-3, with 7 bases identical to TRBD2. Germline V CDR1 and CDR2: MRHNA, SNTAGT. CDR3 length equals 15 residues. After removal of 6 bases from V and 3 bases from J, the junction contained 9 bases not matched to a gene. The chain's CDR3 is CASSPAGPPTDTQYF. In DNA, the CDR3 is TGTGCCAGCAGCCCAGCGGGGCCCCCTACAGATACGCAGTATTTT.

The chain carries TRBV12-5 and TRBJ2-2; 7 bases map to TRBD2. Germline V gene sequence: CDR1 LGHNT, CDR2 FRNRAP. The CDR3 has 15 amino acids. J was trimmed by 6 bases and V by 1 base; bases with no gene match: 5. In DNA, the CDR3 is TGTGCTAGTGGTTTGGCGGGGGGTGGTGCCGGGGAGCTGTTTTTT. Amino acid sequence: CASGLAGGGAGELFF. Together with reference TRBV12-5 and TRBJ2-2, the CDR3 gives the full variable domain: DARVTQTPRHKVTEMGQEVTMRCQPILGHNTVFWYRQTMMQGLELLAYFRNRAPLDDSGMPKDRFSAEMPDATLATLKIQPSEPRDSAVYFCASGLAGGGAGELFFGEGSRLTVL.

This chain joins TRBV6-6 and TRBJ2-3, with no clear D. V gave up 6 bases and J gave up 5 bases, with 6 bases separating them. The CDR3 spans 11 residues. Germline assignment: CDR1 MNHNY and CDR2 SVGAGI (reference sequence). The chain's CDR3 is CASRLGDTQYF. The CDR3 DNA reads as TGTGCCAGCAGGTTGGGAGATACGCAGTATTTT.

The DNA for the CDR3 is TGTGCCAGCAGGGGGGCCTACAATGAGCAGTTCTTC. Protein: CASRGAYNEQFF. The gene calls are TRBV7-8 and TRBJ2-1; D is tentatively TRBD1 or TRBD2 (5 bases each). CDR3 length: 12 residues. Trimming removed 6 bases at V and 2 bases at J, with 5 bases between. Germline-derived CDR1 and CDR2 are SGHVS and FQNEAQ.

The rearrangement uses TRBV20-1 and TRBJ2-3; D is undetermined. Germline V gene sequence: CDR1 DFQATT, CDR2 SNEGSKA (reference sequence). V was cut by 7 bases and J by 5 bases, with 10 bases left in between. This CDR3 has 11 amino acids. The CDR3 bases are TGCAGTGGACTTTCCCAAGATACGCAGTATTTT. This codes for CSGLSQDTQYF.

This chain joins TRBV4-1 and TRBJ2-3; 8 bases agree with TRBD2. CDR1 is MGHRA and CDR2 is YSYEKL in the germline V gene. With 2 bases clipped from V and 0 bases from J, the junction kept 4 bases outside the gene matches. This CDR3 contains 16 residues. The CDR3 here is CASSQLAGISTDTQYF. The DNA for the CDR3 is TGCGCCAGCAGCCAATTAGCGGGGATCAGCACAGATACGCAGTATTTT.

This clone appeared a single time. The chain combines TRBV7-2 with TRBJ1-5; TRBD1 might be the D (5 bases). Germline-derived CDR1 and CDR2 are SGHTA and FQGNSA. This CDR3 is 14 amino acids long. Trimming took 5 bases from V and 7 from J, leaving 15 bases between them. Written as DNA, the CDR3 is TGTGCCAGCAGCCGACAGCGCGGGGAACAGCCCCAGCATTTT. Amino acid sequence: CASSRQRGEQPQHF. The whole variable domain, remainder taken from reference TRBV7-2 and TRBJ1-5, is GAGVSQSPSNKVTEKGKDVELRCDPISGHTALYWYRQSLGQGLEFLIYFQGNSAPDKSGLPSDRFSAERTGGSVSTLTIQRTQQEDSAVYLCASSRQRGEQPQHFGDGTRLSIL.

In DNA, the CDR3 is TGTGCCTGGAGTGGGACCGAGGGGTCACCCCTCCACTTT. Translating it yields CAWSGTEGSPLHF. The chain recombines TRBV30 with TRBJ1-6, with D perhaps matching TRBD1 (5 bases). With 1 base removed from V and 10 bases from J, the gap between germline ends came to 11 bases. This CDR3 is built from 13 residues. CDR1 is GTSNPN, CDR2 SVGIG, per germline (reference sequence).

The chain has TRBV6-1 and TRBJ2-2; the match to TRBD2 covers 9 bases. The germline gives CDR1 MNHNS, CDR2 SASEGT. Trimming removed 5 bases from V and 1 base from J; junction bases left unmatched: 2. The CDR3 totals 15 residues. CDR3 region: CASSRSGGNTGELFF. As DNA, the CDR3 is TGTGCCAGCAGTCGTAGCGGGGGGAACACCGGGGAGCTGTTTTTT.

This clone was picked up one time. An end of the junction differs from the germline gene, which may be a read error. The J gene is TRBJ2-2, the V gene TRBV2; 7 bases fit TRBD2. The CDR3 is 15 amino acids. Germline CDR1 is SNHLY and CDR2 is FYNNEI. CDR3 in DNA: TGTGCCAGCAGGGAAGGACTAGTTCGCTACGGGGAGCTGTTTTTT. Protein sequence: CASREGLVRYGELFF.

V usage is TRBV7-9 and J usage is TRBJ1-6; TRBD1 is a possible D gene (6 bases). Trimming pared 5 bases from V and 6 bases from J, leaving 11 bases between. In germline, CDR1 is SEHNR, CDR2 FQNEAQ (reference sequence). The length of the CDR3 is 14 residues. CDR3 DNA sequence: TGTGCCAGCAGCGAGCAGGGGTCTAATTCACCCCTCCACTTT. It specifies CASSEQGSNSPLHF.

V usage is TRBV7-2 and J usage is TRBJ2-4; tentatively, D is TRBD2 (5 bases). The CDR3 consists of 16 residues. V was clipped by 1 base and J by 0 bases, with 10 bases between them. The germline gives CDR1 SGHTA, CDR2 FQGNSA. CDR3 in amino acids: CASSLGAALAKNIQYF. The DNA of the CDR3 is TGTGCCAGCAGCTTAGGAGCGGCCCTAGCCAAAAACATTCAGTACTTC.

The CDR3 sequence is CASKQGVNEKLFF. The DNA of the CDR3 is TGTGCCAGCAAACAGGGCGTAAATGAAAAACTGTTTTTT. The chain combines TRBV2 with TRBJ1-4, with D tentatively TRBD1 (6 bases). V was trimmed by 7 bases and J by 5 bases, leaving 11 bases between them. Germline CDR1 is SNHLY and CDR2 is FYNNEI. There are 13 residues in the CDR3.

The V and J genes are TRBV2 and TRBJ1-5; D possibly corresponds to TRBD1 (5 bases). This CDR3 contains 15 residues. Germline values: CDR1 SNHLY, CDR2 FYNNEI. The V end was cut by 0 bases, the J end by 7 bases, with 13 bases between. The CDR3, as DNA: TGTGCCAGCAGTGAAGCTGCCGGGGCCGGCCAGCCCCAGCATTTT. Encoded protein: CASSEAAGAGQPQHF.

The V gene is TRBV7-2, the J gene TRBJ1-2; possible D gene TRBD1, 6 bases. V shed 5 bases and J shed 1 base, with 14 bases lying between them. The CDR3 contains 15 residues. CDR1 is SGHTA, CDR2 FQGNSA, per germline. CDR3 sequence: CASSPAGANNYGYTF. CDR3 coding DNA: TGTGCCAGCAGCCCCGCAGGGGCGAATAACTATGGCTACACCTTC. Filled out from reference TRBV7-2 and TRBJ1-2, the complete variable domain reads GAGVSQSPSNKVTEKGKDVELRCDPISGHTALYWYRQSLGQGLEFLIYFQGNSAPDKSGLPSDRFSAERTGGSVSTLTIQRTQQEDSAVYLCASSPAGANNYGYTFGSGTRLTVV.

V is TRBV28 and J is TRBJ1-2, with a tentative D call TRBD1 (5 bases). The germline V and J ends were trimmed by 3 bases and 2 bases, with 13 bases remaining between them. In germline, CDR1 is MDHEN, CDR2 SYDVKM. The CDR3 totals 15 residues. The DNA for the CDR3 is TGTGCCAGCAGTTTCGGACTCAGGGTAAACTATGGCTACACCTTC. This sequence encodes CASSFGLRVNYGYTF.

The rearrangement links TRBV19 to TRBJ1-1, with TRBD1 matching 9 bases. V lost 6 bases to trimming and J lost 5 bases; unmatched junction nucleotides: 7. From germline, CDR1 is LNHDA and CDR2 SQIVND (reference sequence). The CDR3 consists of 14 residues. In DNA, the CDR3 is TGTGCCAGTAGCCACAGGGGGCGGAGGACTGAAGCTTTCTTT. Translating gives CASSHRGRRTEAFF.

The rearrangement uses TRBV27 and TRBJ1-5; D remains ambiguous. Germline loops: CDR1 MNHEY, CDR2 SMNVEV (reference sequence). The CDR3 totals 15 residues. Written as DNA, the CDR3 is TGTGCGTCCAGGAGGACGGGGATTAGCAATCAGCCCCAGCATTTT. This sequence encodes CASRRTGISNQPQHF.

V usage is TRBV30 and J usage is TRBJ1-2; no firm D call. This CDR3 region has 12 residues. The germline gives CDR1 GTSNPN, CDR2 SVGIG (reference sequence). Trimming removed 4 bases at V and 5 bases at J, with 11 bases between. The DNA for the CDR3 is TGTGCCTGGACCCCTGGCGGGTATGGCTACACCTTC. Translation: CAWTPGGYGYTF.

V gene TRBV6-5 combines with J gene TRBJ2-7; possible D gene TRBD2, 6 bases. The germline V gene encodes CDR1 MNHEY and CDR2 SVGAGI. This CDR3 comprises 14 residues. Trimming stripped 4 bases from V and 3 bases from J, with 13 bases between. This CDR3 reads CASSSGSPDYEQYF. In DNA form, the CDR3 reads TGTGCCAGCAGTTCCGGGAGCCCTGACTACGAGCAGTACTTC.

The chain joins TRBV6-1 to TRBJ1-4; 8 bases are a match to TRBD1. In germline, CDR1 is MNHNS, CDR2 SASEGT. The CDR3 consists of 18 residues. After removal of 2 bases from V and 1 base from J, the junction contained 9 bases not matched to a gene. The CDR3 protein is CASSELGQGRETNEKLFF. CDR3 nucleotide sequence: TGTGCCAGCAGTGAACTAGGACAGGGTCGAGAAACTAATGAAAAACTGTTTTTT.